Sequencing of this T cell receptor beta chain was carried out in a study of CD8 T cells in Susac syndrome (dated by TCRdb to between 2018 and 2021). Study-level background: Among the sequenced Susac syndrome patients, five or six had clinically active disease and about eight were in clinical remission. At blood withdrawal, Susac syndrome patients were either therapy-naive, taking corticosteroids (in some cases with IVIg as well), or taking IVIg alone. Repertoire sequencing was used to test whether CD8+ T cell activation and differentiation in Susac syndrome was antigen driven.

High-throughput TCR beta sequencing profiled peripheral blood CD8+ and CD4+ T cells from healthy donors, Susac syndrome patients and multiple sclerosis patients. The Susac syndrome patients fulfilled recently defined diagnostic criteria for definite or probable disease. Bulk CD8+ and CD4+ T cells were purified by magnetic negative isolation, while CD8+ TEMRA cells were enriched using FACS. Blood was collected in EDTA tubes and processed within 24 hours, with PBMCs isolated through density gradient centrifugation. PBMCs destined for TCR sequencing were cryopreserved in liquid nitrogen and later thawed in a 37 °C water bath. A purity of at least 90% was achieved for sorted or isolated CD4+, CD8+ and CD8+ TEMRA cells. Summary of the overall study and its limitations: The number of individuals in the TCR sequencing and HLA analysis was acknowledged as relatively small. The CD4+ T cell repertoire of patients with Susac syndrome showed no detectable clonal expansion.

In regard to this clonotype: Its antigen target is currently unknown. Base qualities were left out, and no much larger clone turns up one base away.

The germline V gene (reference sequence) gives CDR1 as MNHNY and CDR2 as SVGAGI. V drops 6 bases and J drops 5 bases, leaving 10 bases in between. From the cysteine up to the phenylalanine, the CDR3 has a length of 12 residues. Only the CDR3 region is kept as DNA, spanning 36 bases read in frame from base 1. RNA was extracted with the RNeasy kit and roughly 0.45 to 1 ug was reverse transcribed using random hexamers. The immunoSEQ multiplex PCR assay, which covers 54 Vbeta and 13 Jbeta segments, was used to amplify TCR beta CDR3 regions. Bias from PCR amplification was corrected by using a synthetic template baseline for primer optimization and for computational correction. The authors' pipeline ran thus. Only productive sequences were kept, with reads annotated to V, D and J genes according to IMGT and analyzed in immunoSEQ Analyzer. Clonality was calculated as one minus the Shannon entropy normalized by log2 of the number of productive unique sequences. For each patient and control, public and private clones were evaluated among the 100 most prevalent clones. Susac-specific clones were defined as absent from healthy and MS cohorts, over a thousand published viral clones and other ImmuneACCESS disease sequences. TCRdb reprocessed the public reads (quality trimming at Q25 with fastp, clone calling with MiXCR) and kept in-frame beta chains. A single entry per CDR3 protein holds the most common genes and DNA from its merged rows. TCRdb's processing, not the authors', yielded these V and J calls. Counted in this sample were about 210,000 distinct CDR3 sequences; 94% of them appeared once. The ten largest account for under 0.2% of the sample.

The origin of this receptor is a human donor with Susac syndrome. The V gene is TRBV6-6 and the J gene is TRBJ2-5; no D segment can be confidently identified. Sequenced: CD4+ T cells from PBMCs. The CDR3 amino acid sequence is: CASSQAGETQYF. The DNA is TGTGCCAGCAGCCAGGCCGGGGAGACCCAGTACTTC.